This is a list of T cell receptor beta chains from one sample in a study of shared clonotypes between healthy human individuals. The repertoire was sequenced with immunoSEQ multiplex PCR; TCRdb's copy has only in-frame clones and lacks some. The sample has some 1.5 million clones, under 99% seen once; the top ten hold approximately 0.45%. Sequenced: naive CD4+ T cells sorted from blood. The receptor source for this set is a man younger than 40 in good health. CDR3s include the opening cysteine and the closing phenylalanine or tryptophan. The order of the fields is clone size, J gene, D gene, V gene, CDR3 protein, CDR3 DNA. D genes are given only for firm matches. Size is omitted from some rows. Given values are once, few, many or a class for expanded clones.

- TRBJ2-5 - TRBV19 CASNGGSGQETQYF TGTGCCAGTAATGGGGGGAGCGGGCAAGAGACCCAGTACTTC
- TRBJ1-2 - TRBV7-9 CASSLTDFNYGYTF TGTGCCAGCAGCTTGACAGATTTTAACTATGGCTACACCTTC
- TRBJ1-3 - TRBV6-1 CASHRDNGNTIYF TGTGCCAGCCACAGGGATAACGGAAACACCATATATTTT
- TRBJ1-1 TRBD1 TRBV6-5 CASSRQGSKNTEAFF TGTGCCAGCAGTAGACAGGGGTCCAAGAACACTGAAGCTTTCTTT
- TRBJ2-2 TRBD2 TRBV5-1 CASSLTSGRTGELFF TGCGCCAGCAGCCTGACTAGCGGGAGAACCGGGGAGCTGTTTTTT
once TRBJ2-4 - TRBV5-5 CASSLETPSWTRGGENIQYF TGTGCCAGCAGCTTGGAGACACCTTCATGGACGCGCGGCGGGGAAAACATTCAGTACTTC
- TRBJ1-2 TRBD1 TRBV6-4 CASRGTGSNYGYTF TGTGCCAGCAGAGGGACAGGATCAAACTATGGCTACACCTTC
- TRBJ2-1 TRBD2 TRBV6-1 CASSVVAGGYNEQFF TGTGCCAGCAGTGTAGTAGCGGGAGGTTACAATGAGCAGTTCTTC
- TRBJ2-7 - TRBV4-3 CASSQGYGSSYEQYF TGCGCCAGCAGCCAAGGATACGGGAGCTCCTACGAGCAGTACTTC
- TRBJ2-7 TRBD1 TRBV6-5 CASSNDREPPYEQYF TGTGCCAGCAGCAACGACAGGGAACCACCCTACGAGCAGTACTTC
- TRBJ1-5 TRBD1 TRBV28 CASSPGTAHQPQHF TGTGCCAGCAGTCCCGGGACAGCTCATCAGCCCCAGCATTTT
- TRBJ2-2 TRBD2 TRBV5-5 CASSTLAANTGELFF TGTGCCAGCAGCACCCTAGCGGCGAACACCGGGGAGCTGTTTTTT
- TRBJ1-1 - TRBV5-6 CASSQGIVSEAFF TGTGCCAGCAGCCAAGGTATCGTCTCTGAAGCTTTCTTT
- TRBJ2-3 TRBD2 TRBV6-5 CASSPLAVSTDTQYF TGTGCCAGCAGTCCTCTAGCGGTTAGCACAGATACGCAGTATTTT
- TRBJ2-7 - TRBV10-1 CARTDRPTGSYEQYF TGCGCCAGAACGGATCGGCCGACAGGCTCCTACGAGCAGTACTTC
- TRBJ2-2 - TRBV11-3 CASSPDSGSRTGELFF TGTGCCAGCAGCCCTGACTCCGGGAGTAGAACCGGGGAGCTGTTTTTT
- TRBJ2-3 TRBD2 TRBV5-1 CASSLIPSGSTDTQYF TGCGCCAGCAGCTTGATCCCTAGCGGTAGCACAGATACGCAGTATTTT
- TRBJ2-7 - TRBV5-4 CASRPGTTYEQYF TGTGCCAGCAGACCCGGGACAACCTACGAGCAGTACTTC
- TRBJ1-2 - TRBV5-4 CASSLAWEGYGYTF TGTGCCAGCAGCTTGGCGTGGGAGGGCTATGGCTACACCTTC
- TRBJ2-7 TRBD2 TRBV9 CASSVDGGLAGRSSYEQYF TGTGCCAGCAGCGTAGATGGGGGACTAGCGGGACGGAGCTCCTACGAGCAGTACTTC
- TRBJ2-1 - TRBV6-6 CASSYSSSLYNEQFF TGTGCCAGCAGTTACTCAAGTTCCTTGTACAATGAGCAGTTCTTC
- TRBJ2-5 TRBD1 TRBV29-1 CSVEGGGETQYF TGCAGCGTTGAAGGAGGGGGCGAGACCCAGTACTTC
once TRBJ2-7 TRBD2 TRBV5-4 CASSWRLTSGPEQYF TGTGCCAGCAGCTGGCGCTTGACTAGCGGGCCTGAGCAGTACTTC
- TRBJ2-6 TRBD1 TRBV27 CASTTTIGTGTLSGANVLTF TGTGCCAGCACGACAACAATAGGGACAGGGACCCTCTCTGGGGCCAACGTCCTGACTTTC
- TRBJ1-2 TRBD1 TRBV7-9 CAQGGKNTF TGTGCCCAAGGGGGCAAAAACACCTTC
- TRBJ2-3 TRBD1 TRBV10-1 CASSWDRRKDTQYF TGCGCCAGCAGTTGGGACAGGAGGAAAGATACGCAGTATTTT
- TRBJ2-5 TRBD1 TRBV18 CASSPRTGETQYF TGTGCCAGCTCACCCCGGACAGGGGAGACCCAGTACTTC
- TRBJ1-2 - TRBV28 CASSRRRVDGYTF TGTGCCAGCAGTCGACGGAGGGTTGATGGCTACACCTTC
- TRBJ1-1 TRBD1 TRBV5-6 CASSYRTGGLSDTEAFF TGTGCCAGCAGCTACAGGACAGGGGGCCTCTCGGACACTGAAGCTTTCTTT
- TRBJ2-3 - TRBV28 CASRIGSTDTQYF TGTGCCAGCAGAATAGGGAGCACAGATACGCAGTATTTT
- TRBJ2-1 TRBD2 TRBV27 CASSLSLAGGPEQFF TGTGCCAGCAGTTTATCCCTAGCGGGAGGGCCTGAGCAGTTCTTC
- TRBJ2-1 TRBD2 TRBV9 CASSSSRLAGNNEQFF TGTGCCAGCAGCTCAAGCCGACTAGCGGGAAACAATGAGCAGTTCTTC
- TRBJ1-1 - TRBV5-1 CASSPQGTNTEAFF TGCGCCAGCAGCCCACAGGGTACCAACACTGAAGCTTTCTTT
- TRBJ2-5 - TRBV7-9 CASSLAFGLNQETQYF TGTGCCAGCAGCTTAGCGTTCGGGCTTAATCAAGAGACCCAGTACTTC
- TRBJ2-3 - TRBV25-1 CASSESRGGSTDTQYF TGTGCCAGCAGTGAGTCGAGAGGGGGTAGCACAGATACGCAGTATTTT
- TRBJ2-1 - TRBV21-1 CASSQTSGLNEQFF TGTGCCAGCAGCCAGACTAGCGGCCTTAATGAGCAGTTCTTC
- TRBJ2-7 - TRBV27 CASRYSVSSYEQYF TGTGCCAGCAGGTACAGTGTTAGCTCCTACGAGCAGTACTTC
- TRBJ2-3 TRBD1 TRBV9 CASSVVGQGSTDTQYF TGTGCCAGCAGCGTAGTGGGACAGGGCTCCACAGATACGCAGTATTTT
- TRBJ1-5 - TRBV28 CASSLSSKNQPQHF TGTGCCAGCAGTTTATCCAGTAAAAATCAGCCCCAGCATTTT
- TRBJ1-5 TRBD1 TRBV27 CASSSRGRGNQPQHF TGTGCCAGCAGTAGCAGGGGGCGAGGCAATCAGCCCCAGCATTTT
- TRBJ2-5 - TRBV5-1 CASSLAIGNQETQYF TGCGCCAGCAGCTTGGCTATCGGGAATCAAGAGACCCAGTACTTC
- TRBJ2-6 - TRBV18 CASSPPPTGANVLTF TGTGCCAGCTCACCTCCACCGACAGGGGCCAACGTCCTGACTTTC